The following is a T cell receptor beta chain sequence with its context. At the deep level, the assay was run. Sequenced by immunoSEQ multiplex PCR; TCRdb stores in-frame clones only, minus some. Of millions of clones listed, about 92% are singletons. The CDR3 has 13 residues. V dropped 11 bases and J dropped 3; count of bases not matched to a gene: 3. Germline values: CDR1 MNHNS, CDR2 SASEGT. The record originates from a study of shared clonotypes between healthy human individuals. The chain employs TRBV6-1 and TRBJ2-7, with 14 nucleotides matching TRBD2. Sequencing was carried out using naive CD4+ T cells sorted from blood. Subset denoted: CD45RA+ positively selected. The sequence came from a man aged 18 to 29 in good health. This CDR3 reads CACGTSGSYEQYF. For the CDR3, the DNA is TGTGCCTGCGGGACTAGCGGGAGCTACGAGCAGTACTTC.